Shown below are 14 T cell receptor beta chains from a single sample sequenced in a study of T cells in Graves' hyperthyroidism and ophthalmopathy. Amplification targeted TCR beta CDR3 regions from RNA transcripts. HTBI primers were employed in a first-round RT-PCR of the TCR CDR3. Each CDR3 protein gets one entry after TCRdb re-called the multiplex PCR reads with MiXCR. The sample holds about 640,000 distinct CDR3 sequences, about 20% seen once. Sequencing used blood. The receptors shown here come from a man aged 25 to 40 with Graves' ophthalmopathy.

This chain links TRBV20-1 with TRBJ2-3, with TRBD1 matching over 10 bases. The trim removed 5 bases at V and 3 bases at J, leaving 5 bases unmatched. Germline CDR1 is DFQATT and CDR2 is SNEGSKA (reference sequence). The CDR3 contains 14 residues. CDR3 bases: TGCAGTGCTCCAGACAGGGGGCGTACAGATACGCAGTATTTT. The encoded protein is CSAPDRGRTDTQYF.

This chain links TRBV7-9 with TRBJ2-7, with 11 bases aligning to TRBD1. The length of the CDR3 is 14 residues. V dropped 5 bases and J dropped 6; count of bases not matched to a gene: 6. The germline gives CDR1 SEHNR, CDR2 FQNEAQ (reference sequence). The chain's CDR3 is CASSTDRGLFEQYF. The CDR3 nucleotides read TGTGCCAGCAGCACGGACAGGGGGCTGTTCGAGCAGTACTTC.

This clonotype was picked up a small number of times. V usage is TRBV6-2 or TRBV6-3 and J usage is TRBJ1-5; 7 bases are a match to TRBD1. Germline CDR1 reads MNHEY; CDR2 reads SVGEGT. The CDR3 loop spans 14 amino acids. V shed 6 bases, J shed 4 bases, and the junction held 6 bases outside the gene matches. This CDR3 is CASSRDSFNQPQHF. In DNA, the CDR3 is TGTGCCAGCAGCCGGGACAGCTTTAATCAGCCCCAGCATTTT.

The chain carries TRBV29-1 and TRBJ2-1; 11 bases fit TRBD2. Trimming took 5 bases from V and 5 from J; bases not matched to a gene: 8. The CDR3 is 15 amino acids. The V gene's germline CDR1 is SQVTM and CDR2 ANQGSEA. Written as DNA, the CDR3 is TGCAGCGTTTGTAAACTAGCGGGAGTCAACAATGAGCAGTTCTTC. Translating it yields CSVCKLAGVNNEQFF.

The chain carries TRBV2 and TRBJ2-6; no definite D call. The ends were cut back, 6 bases at V and 1 base at J, with 7 bases in the middle. The V gene's germline CDR1 is SNHLY and CDR2 FYNNEI. The CDR3 loop spans 14 amino acids. In DNA form, the CDR3 reads TGTGCCAGCAGGGCCGGGTCTGGGGCCAACGTCCTGACTTTC. Its protein product is CASRAGSGANVLTF.

This chain links TRBV6-2 or TRBV6-3 with TRBJ2-7; no firm D call. The CDR3 loop spans 16 amino acids. V lost 0 bases, J lost 3 bases, and 15 bases lay in between. Germline CDR1 reads MNHEY; CDR2 reads SVGEGT. CDR3 amino acids: CASSYSILAGSYEQYF. The CDR3 DNA sequence: TGTGCCAGCAGTTACTCGATTTTGGCAGGAAGCTACGAGCAGTACTTC.

The V and J genes are TRBV4-3 and TRBJ1-6; D uncertain. CDR1 LGHNA and CDR2 YSLEER come from the germline V gene. The germline V and J ends were trimmed by 1 base and 10 bases, with 11 bases remaining between them. The CDR3 length is 14 residues. This CDR3 is CASSQVQTGSPLHF. DNA for the CDR3: TGCGCCAGCAGCCAAGTCCAGACCGGATCACCCCTCCACTTT.

This clonotype was counted only a few times. The chain links TRBV27 to TRBJ2-3; 10 bases match TRBD2. The CDR3 runs to 15 residues. V shed 7 bases and J 4 bases; nucleotides not matched to a gene: 8. The germline V gene encodes CDR1 MNHEY and CDR2 SMNVEV (reference sequence). The CDR3, as DNA: TGTGCCAGCAAGCTAGCGGGAGCGGGCTCAGATACGCAGTATTTT. Protein product: CASKLAGAGSDTQYF.

This clonotype was counted between two and nine times. The chain combines TRBV9 with TRBJ2-1; D may be TRBD2 (5 bases). Germline CDR1 and CDR2: SGDLS and YYNGEE. CDR3 length equals 15 residues. The germline V and J ends were trimmed by 0 bases and 2 bases, with 9 bases remaining between them. This CDR3 is CASSVGTLTYNEQFF. CDR3 coding DNA: TGTGCCAGCAGCGTAGGGACTTTAACCTACAATGAGCAGTTCTTC.

This chain joins TRBV7-9 and TRBJ2-3; 8 nucleotides agree with TRBD2. Germline V gives CDR1 SEHNR, CDR2 FQNEAQ (reference sequence). The junction had 7 bases not matched to a gene; V was cut back by 1 base and J by 4 bases. This CDR3 contains 16 residues. The CDR3 region has the DNA TGTGCCAGCAGCTTAGGTGCGGGCGGGGGGCCAGATACGCAGTATTTT. It is translated as CASSLGAGGGPDTQYF.

Worth noting for this clonotype: A much larger clone sits a single nucleotide away, making a read error possible. The gene calls are TRBV10-3 and TRBJ2-3; 12 bases align to TRBD2. Germline CDR1 ENHRY, CDR2 SYGVKD. CDR3 size: 16 residues. J was trimmed by 2 bases and V by 6 bases; bases with no gene match: 6. The CDR3, as DNA: TGTGCCATCAGCTCGGGGACTAGCGGGCACACAGATACGCAGTATTTT. Amino acid sequence: CAISSGTSGHTDTQYF.

For this clonotype: Since the CDR3 does not end with the conserved phenylalanine or tryptophan, this likely comes from a read error. The chain combines TRBV6-1 with TRBJ1-1; D perhaps matches TRBD1 (6 bases). There are 14 residues in the CDR3. Germline lookup yields CDR1 MNHNS and CDR2 SASEGT. Between the trimmed V and J ends, which lost 5 bases and 5 bases, there was a span of 15 bases. CDR3 amino acids: CASSNRVWGTEAFL. The CDR3 region has the DNA TGTGCCAGCAGTAACAGGGTCTGGGGAACTGAAGCTTTCCTT.

In its sample, this clonotype was seen many times. The CDR3 region is CASSSDSASYEQYF. The CDR3 DNA reads TGCGCCAGCAGCTCTGACTCGGCCTCCTACGAGCAGTACTTC. The chain has TRBV5-1 and TRBJ2-7; D is unclear. This CDR3 comprises 14 residues. Trimming took 3 bases from V and 0 from J, leaving 10 bases between them. Germline loops: CDR1 SGHRS, CDR2 YFSETQ.

The table lists this clonotype with a few counts. The chain links TRBV10-1 to TRBJ2-3; no reliable D call. Per the germline V gene, CDR1 is WNHNN and CDR2 is SYGVQD (reference sequence). The CDR3 runs to 12 residues. V lost 3 bases, J lost 5 bases, and 6 bases lay in between. The CDR3 here is CASSDSRDTQYF. The DNA of the CDR3 is TGCGCCAGCAGTGATTCCCGAGATACGCAGTATTTT.